These 12 T cell receptor beta chains share one sample of origin, sequenced in a study of regulatory dendritic cells for organ transplantation (dated by TCRdb to 2016 to 2017). Library construction relied on the immunoSEQ multiplex PCR assay. The clones in this table, taken by TCRdb from immuneACCESS, are in-frame only. Not every clone is retained; where verified, under half of the shortfall comes from an unresolved V gene, and the cause of the rest is unknown. The sample table lists about 4,000 clones, approximately 74% of them with a count of one. About 22% of the sample belongs to the ten largest clones. Antigens for these TCRs are unknown. Sorted T cell subsets were CFSE-labeled and co-cultured for 4 to 5 days with allogeneic regulatory or mature dendritic cells at a 1:10 DC:T ratio. Material for sequencing was memory CD8+ T cells from blood cultured with dendritic cells. The sample's cell subset or site label, decoded: CD45RO+ memory T cells. These receptors all come from a human donor in good health.

This chain uses TRBV10-1 with TRBJ1-1; 9 nucleotides match TRBD1. Trimming removed 0 bases from V and 5 bases from J; junction bases left unmatched: 7. The CDR3 is made up of 16 amino acids. The germline V gene encodes CDR1 WNHNN and CDR2 SYGVQD (reference sequence). CDR3 DNA sequence: TGCGCCAGCAGTGAGTCTACAGGGGGCAGGGGGACTGAAGCTTTCTTT. Its protein is CASSESTGGRGTEAFF.

The rearrangement joins TRBV6-5 to TRBJ1-2; 7 bases agree with TRBD1. CDR1 MNHEY and CDR2 SVGAGI come from the germline V gene. There are 15 residues in the CDR3. After removal of 5 bases from V and 7 bases from J, the junction contained 13 bases not matched to a gene. The DNA of the CDR3 is TGTGCCAGCAGTCCAAGCGTGACAGGGCAAATTGGCTACACCTTC. As protein: CASSPSVTGQIGYTF.

To note about this clone: In the same sample, other DNA sequences code for this CDR3. The chain combines TRBV6-5 with TRBJ2-7; 11 nucleotides align to TRBD2. The germline gives CDR1 MNHEY, CDR2 SVGAGI. V lost 6 bases, J lost 4 bases, and 5 bases stayed unmatched. There are 14 residues in the CDR3. CDR3 residues: CASSPGTSGYEQYF. The DNA for the CDR3 is TGTGCCAGCAGCCCCGGGACTAGCGGATACGAGCAGTACTTC.

The chain is built from TRBV6-5 and TRBJ2-6; D is tentatively TRBD1 or TRBD2 (5 bases each). Germline V gene data show CDR1 as MNHEY and CDR2 as SVGAGI. This CDR3 is 16 amino acids long. Trimming stripped 2 bases from V and 4 bases from J, with 12 bases between. The CDR3 loop reads CASSYRPGTGANVLTF. The CDR3 coding sequence is TGTGCCAGCAGTTACCGTCCAGGGACGGGGGCCAACGTCCTGACTTTC.

The J gene is TRBJ1-1, the V gene TRBV4-3; D is ambiguous. Germline-derived CDR1 and CDR2 are LGHNA and YSLEER. The germline V and J ends were trimmed by 3 bases and 3 bases, with 5 bases remaining between them. The CDR3 is made up of 12 amino acids. The CDR3 here is CASSQGYTEAFF. CDR3 in DNA: TGCGCCAGCAGCCAGGGTTACACTGAAGCTTTCTTT.

The V call is TRBV15, the J call TRBJ1-5, with a weak D call TRBD1 (5 bases). From germline, CDR1 is LNHNV and CDR2 YYDKDF (reference sequence). This CDR3 contains 14 residues. Trimming shortened V by 3 bases and J by 0 bases, and 6 bases separated the two germline ends. This CDR3 reads CATSRGDSNQPQHF. The CDR3 bases are TGTGCCACCAGCAGGGGGGATAGCAATCAGCCCCAGCATTTT.

The chain carries TRBV12-1 and TRBJ2-1; the table's D gene call, TRBD1, was not cross checked with the DNA. TRBV12-1 is classified as a pseudogene. CDR3 length: 14 amino acids. The CDR3 here is CASSFEGEDNEQFF. CDR3 bases: TGTGCCAGCAGCTTTGAGGGGGAAGATAATGAGCAGTTCTTC.

The V gene is TRBV27, the J gene TRBJ2-5; D possibly matches TRBD1 or TRBD2 (5 bases each). The J call may be wrong; the DNA end is better matched by TRBJ2-7. This CDR3 comprises 14 residues. CDR1 and CDR2 (germline): MNHEY, SMNVEV (reference sequence). The CDR3 bases are TGTGCCAGCAGTTTGGGGGTGGCGCAGTACGAGCAGTACTTC. Protein product: CASSLGVAQYEQYF.

The chain recombines TRBV5-4 with TRBJ2-7, with TRBD1 matching 10 bases. Per the germline V gene, CDR1 is SGHNT and CDR2 is YYREEE (reference sequence). J gave up 7 bases and V 4 bases, and 11 bases lay outside the gene matches. CDR3 length: 15 amino acids. The CDR3 nucleotides are TGTGCCAGCAGCGTCGGGACAGGGGTCCTTACGGAGCAGTACTTC. It is translated as CASSVGTGVLTEQYF.

Judged by abundance, this clone is large (0.1 to 1%). The gene calls are TRBV4-1 and TRBJ2-7; D is unclear. The CDR3 runs 15 residues. Trimming removed 0 bases at V and 2 bases at J, with 11 bases between. CDR1 is MGHRA, CDR2 YSYEKL, per germline. CDR3 nucleotides: TGCGCCAGCAGCCAAGAAAAATACTACACCTACGAGCAGTACTTC. It translates to CASSQEKYYTYEQYF.

By its share, this clone is medium-sized (0.01 to 0.1%). The gene calls are TRBV19 and TRBJ2-1, with D possibly matching TRBD2 (6 bases). In germline, CDR1 is LNHDA, CDR2 SQIVND (reference sequence). The CDR3 consists of 13 residues. The V end was cut by 4 bases, the J end by 9 bases, with 13 bases between. The CDR3 loop reads CASSSGLSGEQFF. The DNA for the CDR3 is TGTGCCAGTAGTAGCGGTCTTAGCGGTGAGCAGTTCTTC.

The chain's CDR3 is CASSFLTGPTEAFF. The CDR3 DNA is TGTGCCAGCAGCTTTTTGACAGGGCCCACTGAAGCTTTCTTT. The rearrangement links TRBV7-2 to TRBJ1-1; 7 positions agree with TRBD1. V lost 3 bases, J lost 4 bases, and 5 bases stayed unmatched. The CDR3 is 14 amino acids. The germline gives CDR1 SGHTA, CDR2 FQGNSA. Filled out from reference TRBV7-2 and TRBJ1-1, the complete variable domain reads GAGVSQSPSNKVTEKGKDVELRCDPISGHTALYWYRQSLGQGLEFLIYFQGNSAPDKSGLPSDRFSAERTGGSVSTLTIQRTQQEDSAVYLCASSFLTGPTEAFFGQGTRLTVV.